Below are 32 T cell receptor beta chains sequenced from a single sample in a study of patients and donors after allogeneic stem cell transplantation. TCRdb re-derived calls from the RT-PCR reads in MiXCR, one entry per CDR3 protein. This table holds under 200,000 distinct CDR3 sequences, 30% found once. The sample taken for sequencing was blood, either unsorted or a sorted T cell fraction (not recorded which). The receptors stem from a human donor who was either an allogeneic HSCT recipient or a stem cell or donor lymphocyte infusion donor (not recorded which). It is not recorded whose cells these are; they may come from a transplant donor.

CDR3 nucleotide sequence: TGCGCCAGCAGCCAAGTGGGACGGGGGAACACTGAAGCTTTCTTT. It translates to CASSQVGRGNTEAFF. This sequence joins TRBV4-3 and TRBJ1-1, with a weak D call TRBD1 (5 bases). V was clipped by 1 base and J by 1 base, with 10 bases between them. The CDR3 runs 15 residues. The germline V gene encodes CDR1 LGHNA and CDR2 YSLEER.

This chain connects TRBV27 to TRBJ2-7, with D possibly TRBD1 on 5 matching bases. This CDR3 is 13 amino acids long. CDR1 is MNHEY and CDR2 is SMNVEV in the germline V gene (reference sequence). V shed 5 bases and J shed 3 bases, with 11 bases lying between them. Written as DNA, the CDR3 is TGTGCCAGCAGTCCCAGGGTTGACTACGAGCAGTACTTC. This codes for CASSPRVDYEQYF.

This clonotype was counted only a few times. The chain recombines TRBV25-1 with TRBJ2-5, with 7 bases lining up with TRBD2. Germline V gene data show CDR1 as MGHDK and CDR2 as SYGVNS. This CDR3 region has 10 residues. Germline trimming cut 9 bases from V and 9 bases from J; bases unmatched to any gene: 4. The CDR3 loop is CASAGRAQYF. For the CDR3, the DNA is TGTGCCAGTGCGGGGAGGGCCCAGTACTTC.

This clonotype was seen more than once but under ten times. The chain joins TRBV4-3 to TRBJ2-1, with TRBD2 identical over 9 bases. V shed 4 bases and J 4 bases; nucleotides not matched to a gene: 5. From germline, CDR1 is LGHNA and CDR2 YSLEER. This CDR3 region has 15 residues. This CDR3 is CASSPGTSRYNEQFF. For the CDR3, the DNA is TGCGCCAGCAGCCCCGGGACTAGCAGATACAATGAGCAGTTCTTC.

This clonotype was seen a handful of times. The V and J genes are TRBV28 and TRBJ1-2, with D maybe TRBD1 (5 bases). CDR1 is MDHEN and CDR2 is SYDVKM in the germline V gene. This CDR3 has 16 residues. Trimming shortened V by 6 bases and J by 4 bases, and 21 bases separated the two germline ends. CDR3 amino acids: CASSPLWDVGGYGYTF. The CDR3 DNA sequence: TGTGCCAGCAGCCCCTTGTGGGACGTTGGGGGCTATGGCTACACCTTC.

This clonotype came up a few times. The chain employs TRBV5-1 and TRBJ1-2; TRBD1 aligns across 8 bases. The CDR3 totals 13 residues. The germline CDR1 and CDR2 sequences are SGHRS and YFSETQ. The junction had 3 bases not matched to a gene; V was cut back by 4 bases and J by 4 bases. The CDR3 is CASSGQGVYGYTF. In DNA, the CDR3 is TGCGCCAGCAGCGGACAGGGAGTCTATGGCTACACCTTC.

This clonotype was detected a few times. The chain carries TRBV6-2 or TRBV6-3 and TRBJ2-3; D call uncertain. The CDR3 totals 13 residues. V lost 6 bases and J lost 1, with 8 bases in between. CDR1 is MNHEY, CDR2 SVGEGT, per germline. The CDR3 DNA is TGTGCCAGCAGGCTTGCGGGCACAGATACGCAGTATTTT. Its protein product is CASRLAGTDTQYF.

The rearrangement links TRBV6-5 to TRBJ1-2; TRBD1 aligns across 7 bases. V shed 1 base, J shed 2 bases, and the junction held 7 bases outside the gene matches. This CDR3 is 16 amino acids long. Germline-derived CDR1 and CDR2 are MNHEY and SVGAGI. DNA for the CDR3: TGTGCCAGCAGTTACTACCGGGACAGATACAACTATGGCTACACCTTC. This encodes CASSYYRDRYNYGYTF.

This chain links TRBV6-5 with TRBJ2-7, with TRBD2 matching 11 bases. Germline V CDR1 and CDR2: MNHEY, SVGAGI. The CDR3 is 14 amino acids. J was trimmed by 2 bases and V by 7 bases; bases with no gene match: 4. CDR3 sequence: CASIGTSGAYEQYF. Here the CDR3 DNA reads TGTGCCAGCATTGGGACTAGCGGAGCCTACGAGCAGTACTTC.

The chain has TRBV6-5 and TRBJ1-4; D is possibly TRBD1 (6 bases). V lost 6 bases, J lost 0 bases, and 14 bases lay in between. The CDR3 is 16 amino acids. In germline, CDR1 is MNHEY, CDR2 SVGAGI. CDR3 sequence (DNA): TGTGCCAGCAGCCCGGGGACACTCCCAACTAATGAAAAACTGTTTTTT. It codes for CASSPGTLPTNEKLFF.

In this sample, this clonotype turned up a few times. This chain uses TRBV10-2 with TRBJ2-5, with 7 bases fitting TRBD1. Trimming removed 10 bases from V and 5 bases from J; junction bases left unmatched: 10. The germline V gene encodes CDR1 WSHSY and CDR2 SAAADI. The CDR3 extends over 13 amino acids. DNA of the CDR3: TGCGCCAATTCACAGGGGATAGAGGAGACCCAGTACTTC. This encodes CANSQGIEETQYF.

The chain combines TRBV9 with TRBJ2-7; 11 nucleotides agree with TRBD2. The CDR3 extends over 14 amino acids. Germline loops: CDR1 SGDLS, CDR2 YYNGEE. V was pared by 4 bases and J by 9 bases, with 9 bases of the junction left unmatched. The CDR3 sequence is CASSPRTSGSVQYF. CDR3 in DNA: TGTGCCAGCAGCCCGAGGACTAGCGGGTCTGTGCAGTACTTC.

This clonotype has only a few counts. The rearrangement joins TRBV20-1 to TRBJ1-2; D not certain. Per germline, CDR1 DFQATT and CDR2 SNEGSKA (reference sequence). The CDR3 extends over 12 amino acids. The V end was cut by 3 bases, the J end by 3 bases, with 8 bases between. In nucleotides, the CDR3 is TGCAGTGCTAGGTCCGGGGACTATGGCTACACCTTC. Its translation is CSARSGDYGYTF.

The rearrangement uses TRBV27 and TRBJ1-3; perhaps TRBD1 as D (6 bases). There are 16 residues in the CDR3. Trimming took off 6 bases at V and 3 bases at J, with 18 bases between the two ends. Germline V gives CDR1 MNHEY, CDR2 SMNVEV (reference sequence). DNA for the CDR3: TGTGCCAGCAGGTCCGGGGGGGGGCGGCATGGAAACACCATATATTTT. It encodes CASRSGGGRHGNTIYF.

This clonotype was detected many times. The chain employs TRBV18 and TRBJ1-1, with TRBD1 matching over 7 bases. In germline, CDR1 is KGHSH, CDR2 LQKENI. CDR3 length: 14 amino acids. V was clipped by 1 base and J by 1 base; unmatched bases: 0. CDR3 sequence (DNA): TGTGCCAGCTCACCACAGGGGGCGAACACTGAAGCTTTCTTT. It specifies CASSPQGANTEAFF. Drawing the rest from reference TRBV18 and TRBJ1-1, the complete variable domain is NAGVMQNPRHLVRRRGQEARLRCSPMKGHSHVYWYRQLPEEGLKFMVYLQKENIIDESGMPKERFSAEFPKEGPSILRIQQVVRGDSAAYFCASSPQGANTEAFFGQGTRLTVV.

The table lists this clonotype with a count of one. The CDR3 is CASSSGLAGAYEQYF. The CDR3 DNA follows: TGTGCCAGCAGTTCGGGACTAGCGGGTGCGTACGAGCAGTACTTC. This rearrangement joins TRBV27 to TRBJ2-7, with 12 bases lining up with TRBD2. V lost 4 bases to trimming and J lost 4 bases; unmatched junction nucleotides: 5. The germline gives CDR1 MNHEY, CDR2 SMNVEV (reference sequence). This CDR3 region has 15 residues.

Remarks on this clonotype: No conserved phenylalanine or tryptophan ends this CDR3, so it is likely a read error. The V call is TRBV5-1, the J call TRBJ1-4; tentatively, D is TRBD1 (6 bases). CDR3 length: 16 amino acids. V lost 0 bases and J 0 bases, leaving 9 bases between the germline ends. Germline V lookup: CDR1 SGHRS, CDR2 YFSETQ. CDR3 in DNA: TGCGCCAGCAGCTTGGGGGACACCTCAACTAATGAAAAACTGTTTATT. This gives the protein CASSLGDTSTNEKLFI.

The genes are TRBV7-9 and TRBJ1-4; weak D call: TRBD1 (5 bases). Trimming shortened V by 4 bases and J by 8 bases, and 11 bases separated the two germline ends. The CDR3 runs 13 residues. The germline V gene encodes CDR1 SEHNR and CDR2 FQNEAQ (reference sequence). This chain's CDR3 is CASSSGRGEKLFF. Written as DNA, the CDR3 is TGTGCCAGCAGCTCCGGACGGGGGGAAAAACTGTTTTTT.

This clonotype showed up just a few times. The CDR3 DNA sequence: TGTGCCAGCAGCGGGCGAGGTGGGAAGGAAAAACTGTTTTTT. Encoded protein: CASSGRGGKEKLFF. The V gene is TRBV13, the J gene TRBJ1-4; unclear D gene. The V end was cut by 5 bases, the J end by 8 bases, with 15 bases between. Germline V gene lookup returns CDR1 PRHDT and CDR2 FYEKMQ (reference sequence). The CDR3 has 14 amino acids.

The chain uses TRBV9 and TRBJ2-3; TRBD1 matches 9 bases. Trimming removed 0 bases from V and 4 bases from J; junction bases left unmatched: 3. This CDR3 comprises 15 residues. CDR1 is SGDLS, CDR2 YYNGEE, per germline. In nucleotides, the CDR3 is TGTGCCAGCAGCGTAGGTGGGACAGGGCCAGATACGCAGTATTTT. This gives the protein CASSVGGTGPDTQYF.

This clonotype was counted between two and nine times. The gene calls are TRBV7-2 and TRBJ2-1; D is perhaps TRBD1 (6 bases). V was pared by 1 base and J by 2 bases, with 9 bases between. This CDR3 is 15 amino acids long. The germline V gene encodes CDR1 SGHTA and CDR2 FQGNSA. The CDR3 DNA sequence: TGTGCCAGCAGCTTAGGCCAGGGGCCCTACAATGAGCAGTTCTTC. Residues: CASSLGQGPYNEQFF.

The chain combines TRBV12-3 or TRBV12-4 with TRBJ2-2, with D perhaps given as TRBD1 or TRBD2 (5 bases each). The V end lost 3 bases, the J end lost 4 bases, and 12 bases lay between the germline ends. The CDR3 covers 15 residues. CDR3 DNA: TGTGCCAGCAGTTTTGGGACGGCCGTCACCGGGGAGCTGTTTTTT. It is translated as CASSFGTAVTGELFF.

This clonotype was seen a single time. The chain carries TRBV5-1 and TRBJ2-5; 9 bases are shared with TRBD2. V was pared by 2 bases and J by 4 bases, with 6 bases of the junction left unmatched. Germline values: CDR1 SGHRS, CDR2 YFSETQ. This CDR3 is built from 15 residues. This chain's CDR3 is CASSLLREGPETQYF. As DNA, the CDR3 is TGCGCCAGCAGCTTACTGCGGGAGGGCCCAGAGACCCAGTACTTC.

The rearrangement uses TRBV4-3 and TRBJ2-7; D may be TRBD1 or TRBD2 (5 bases each). This CDR3 contains 15 residues. CDR1 and CDR2 from the germline V gene are LGHNA and YSLEER. V was cut by 1 base and J by 2 bases, with 12 bases left in between. The chain's CDR3 is CASSQVPGSPYEQYF. The CDR3 nucleotides read TGCGCCAGCAGCCAAGTTCCAGGGAGTCCCTACGAGCAGTACTTC.

CDR3 in DNA: TGCGCCAGCAGCCAAGTTTGGGGGGATGAGCAGTTCTTC. It translates to CASSQVWGDEQFF. The V call is TRBV4-1, the J call TRBJ2-1; D might be TRBD2 (6 bases). Germline V gene lookup returns CDR1 MGHRA and CDR2 YSYEKL. The V gene lost 1 base and the J gene lost 8 bases, with 9 bases spanning the gap. The CDR3 runs to 13 residues.

The V gene is TRBV3-1, the J gene TRBJ2-7, with a weak D call TRBD2 (5 bases). The CDR3 consists of 13 residues. Germline CDR1 LGHDT, CDR2 YNNKEL (reference sequence). The germline V and J ends were trimmed by 5 bases and 3 bases, with 11 bases remaining between them. The CDR3 bases are TGTGCCAGCAGCGCCCGGGATAACTACGAGCAGTACTTC. As protein: CASSARDNYEQYF.

The rearrangement uses TRBV18 and TRBJ2-6; no reliable D call. The CDR3 spans 14 residues. Germline CDR1 KGHSH, CDR2 LQKENI. The V end lost 1 base, the J end lost 2 bases, and 3 bases lay between the germline ends. The CDR3 nucleotides are TGTGCCAGCTCACCACTAGCTGGGGCCAACGTCCTGACTTTC. Translating it yields CASSPLAGANVLTF.

This clonotype was found a few times. The rearrangement links TRBV12-3 or TRBV12-4 to TRBJ1-3, with D possibly TRBD1 on 5 matching bases. Trimming cost V 3 bases and J 0 bases, with 12 bases left between them. The CDR3 extends over 16 amino acids. The CDR3 protein is CASSFYGQGSGNTIYF. CDR3 bases: TGTGCCAGCAGTTTTTATGGGCAGGGCTCTGGAAACACCATATATTTT.

The table lists this clonotype with a few counts. V and J are TRBV4-2 and TRBJ2-7, with D perhaps TRBD2 (6 bases). The length of the CDR3 is 14 residues. From germline, CDR1 is LGHNA and CDR2 YNFKEQ. V lost 5 bases and J lost 2, with 13 bases in between. CDR3 DNA sequence: TGTGCCAGCAGCAAAAGACTAGGAGCCTACGAGCAGTACTTC. Residues: CASSKRLGAYEQYF.

This chain connects TRBV20-1 to TRBJ2-1; the match to TRBD2 covers 9 bases. Unmatched junction bases numbered 13, after V lost 1 base and J lost 9 bases. CDR1 DFQATT and CDR2 SNEGSKA come from the germline V gene (reference sequence). The CDR3 has 16 residues. CDR3 protein: CSARGGTGTSIIEQFF. The CDR3, as DNA: TGCAGTGCTAGAGGGGGGACCGGGACTAGCATAATTGAGCAGTTCTTC.

The chain uses TRBV24-1 and TRBJ1-5, with TRBD1 as a possible D gene (5 bases). The CDR3 has 12 residues. Germline lookup yields CDR1 KGHDR and CDR2 SFDVKD. Deletions cut 4 bases from V and 10 bases from J, with 10 bases between. This CDR3 is CATSENQGPQHF. The DNA for the CDR3 is TGTGCCACCAGTGAAAACCAGGGACCCCAGCATTTT.

This clonotype was picked up many times. This chain uses TRBV7-9 with TRBJ1-5; no clear D. The germline gives CDR1 SEHNR, CDR2 FQNEAQ (reference sequence). CDR3 length: 13 amino acids. V was trimmed by 2 bases and J by 5 bases, leaving 7 bases between them. The CDR3, as DNA: TGTGCCAGCAGCTTATCAACTTATCAGCCCCAGCATTTT. This gives the protein CASSLSTYQPQHF.